This T cell receptor beta chain was observed in a study of neurological immune-mediated disorders. TCRdb passed the 5' RACE reads through MiXCR, listing each CDR3 protein once. Here the sample spans some 50,000 distinct CDR3 sequences, roughly 17% being singletons. The CDR3 contains 15 residues. The germline V gene encodes CDR1 SEHNR and CDR2 FQNEAQ (reference sequence). V lost 1 base to trimming and J lost 4 bases, with 11 bases between them. This clonotype was picked up many times. The chain joins TRBV7-9 to TRBJ2-1; possible D gene TRBD2, 5 bases. The sequenced material came from PBMCs. The source of this sequence is a man aged 60 to 69 in good health. As DNA, the CDR3 is TGTGCCAGCAGCTTAGGGCTACTAGGTTACAATGAGCAGTTCTTC. Residues: CASSLGLLGYNEQFF.